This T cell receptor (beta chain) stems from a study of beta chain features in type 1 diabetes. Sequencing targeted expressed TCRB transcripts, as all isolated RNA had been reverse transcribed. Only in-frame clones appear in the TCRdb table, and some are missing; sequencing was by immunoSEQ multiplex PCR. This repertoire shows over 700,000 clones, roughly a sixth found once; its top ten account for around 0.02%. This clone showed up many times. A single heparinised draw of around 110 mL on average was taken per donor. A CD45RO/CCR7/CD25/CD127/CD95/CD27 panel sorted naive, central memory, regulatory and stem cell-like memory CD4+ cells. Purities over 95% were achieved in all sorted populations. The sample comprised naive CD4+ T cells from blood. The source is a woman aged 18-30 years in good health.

The CDR3 coding sequence is TGTGCCAGCAGGGGCGCGGCGACAAACATTCAGTACTTC. Amino acids: CASRGAATNIQYF. The gene calls are TRBV7-9 and TRBJ2-4; the D is unclear. The CDR3 extends over 13 amino acids. Germline CDR1 is SEHNR and CDR2 is FQNEAQ (reference sequence). Trimming removed 6 bases at V and 6 bases at J, with 12 bases between.